The 18 T cell receptor beta chains below come from one sample, sequenced in a study of early T cells in non-severe SARS-CoV-2 infection. TCRdb redid the calling of the 5' RACE reads with MiXCR, one entry per CDR3 protein. Here the sample spans approximately 26,000 distinct CDR3 sequences, less than 4.5% being singletons. Material for sequencing was whole blood. All receptors derive from an adult who was a healthcare worker with PCR-confirmed SARS-CoV-2 infection or an uninfected control (not recorded which).

This clonotype was counted ten times or more. The chain combines TRBV10-3 with TRBJ2-5; D is undetermined. Germline values: CDR1 ENHRY, CDR2 SYGVKD. The CDR3 runs 14 residues. The V end lost 10 bases, the J end lost 1 base, and 16 bases lay between the germline ends. The CDR3 DNA follows: TGTGCCACCACCCCAAGCACCAGCCAAGAGACCCAGTACTTC. This sequence encodes CATTPSTSQETQYF.

This clonotype was detected ten times or more. V usage is TRBV20-1 and J usage is TRBJ2-3; the match to TRBD2 covers 9 bases. V gave up 3 bases and J gave up 6 bases; unmatched junction bases: 16. Germline values: CDR1 DFQATT, CDR2 SNEGSKA (reference sequence). This CDR3 is built from 17 residues. In DNA, the CDR3 is TGCAGTGCTAGTAAGGAGCGGGAGGAAGTGAGTTGGGATACGCAGTATTTT. This gives the protein CSASKEREEVSWDTQYF.

This clonotype occurred many times. The V call is TRBV29-1, the J call TRBJ2-3, with D perhaps being TRBD1 or TRBD2 (5 bases each). The germline V gene has CDR1 SQVTM and CDR2 ANQGSEA. The CDR3 sequence is 14 residues long. V shed 5 bases and J shed 2 bases, with 14 bases lying between them. The DNA for the CDR3 is TGCAGCGTTCGGTTAGGAGGACACACAGATACGCAGTATTTT. Protein product: CSVRLGGHTDTQYF.

Only a few counts were recorded for this clonotype. CDR3 DNA: TGTGCCAGCAGCTTATTTTCTAGTTGGGATACGCAGTATTTT. It translates to CASSLFSSWDTQYF. The V call is TRBV7-9, the J call TRBJ2-3; D remains ambiguous. This CDR3 contains 14 residues. From germline, CDR1 is SEHNR and CDR2 FQNEAQ (reference sequence). Between the trimmed V and J ends, which lost 2 bases and 6 bases, there was a span of 12 bases.

This clonotype was counted only a few times. The chain combines TRBV5-1 with TRBJ1-5; D is possibly TRBD1 (5 bases). This CDR3 contains 15 residues. Germline loops: CDR1 SGHRS, CDR2 YFSETQ. V dropped 0 bases and J dropped 5 bases, with 12 bases sitting between them. CDR3: CASSLAGAEYQPQHF. The CDR3 coding sequence is TGCGCCAGCAGCTTGGCCGGGGCGGAGTATCAGCCCCAGCATTTT. The full variable domain, with the rest looked up from reference TRBV5-1 and TRBJ1-5, is KAGVTQTPRYLIKTRGQQVTLSCSPISGHRSVSWYQQTPGQGLQFLFEYFSETQRNKGNFPGRFSGRQFSNSRSEMNVSTLELGDSALYLCASSLAGAEYQPQHFGDGTRLSIL.

In its sample, this clonotype was seen many times. The V call is TRBV19, the J call TRBJ2-1, with 11 bases matching TRBD2. CDR1 is LNHDA, CDR2 SQIVND, per germline (reference sequence). V lost 4 bases, J lost 6 bases, and 8 bases stayed unmatched. The CDR3 contains 16 residues. This CDR3 reads CASSTLAGGGFNEQFF. The CDR3 DNA follows: TGTGCCAGTAGTACCTTAGCGGGAGGGGGTTTCAATGAGCAGTTCTTC.

This clonotype was counted at least ten times. The chain has TRBV1 and TRBJ2-3; the table names TRBD2, a call not compared with the DNA. TRBV1 represents a pseudogene. There are 18 residues in the CDR3. CDR3 loop: CTSSRMLAGAPSPDTQYF. In DNA, the CDR3 is TGCACCAGCAGCCGGATGCTAGCGGGAGCCCCGTCCCCAGATACGCAGTATTTT.

This clonotype was observed many times. The chain carries TRBV12-3 or TRBV12-4 and TRBJ2-7, with 16 positions matching TRBD2. The CDR3 contains 16 residues. Trimming cost V 4 bases and J 4 bases; bases outside gene matches: 4. The CDR3 nucleotides are TGTGCCAGCAGTTCCGGGACTAGCGGGAGGGTATACGAGCAGTACTTC. It yields the protein CASSSGTSGRVYEQYF.

This clonotype appeared many times. This rearrangement joins TRBV6-2 or TRBV6-3 to TRBJ2-1; 7 bases are shared with TRBD2. The CDR3 sequence is 14 residues long. Losses at the gene ends were 9 bases for V and 0 bases for J; bases not matched to a gene: 5. Germline CDR1 is MNHEY and CDR2 is SVGEGT. CDR3 nucleotide sequence: TGTGCCAGTTTGCAGCGGGACTCCTACAATGAGCAGTTCTTC. Translation gives CASLQRDSYNEQFF.

This clonotype was seen at least ten times. This chain joins TRBV28 and TRBJ1-2; TRBD1 agrees at 12 bases. Germline CDR1 MDHEN, CDR2 SYDVKM. The junction had 6 bases not matched to a gene; V was cut back by 2 bases and J by 5 bases. The CDR3 is 16 residues long. The CDR3 loop reads CASSLVPGQGAYGYTF. The DNA of the CDR3 is TGTGCCAGCAGTTTAGTCCCGGGACAGGGGGCATATGGCTACACCTTC.

Ten or more counts support this clonotype. The chain recombines TRBV5-5 with TRBJ2-3; D unclear. CDR1 SGHKS and CDR2 YYEKEE come from the germline V gene (reference sequence). V gave up 4 bases and J gave up 2 bases, with 8 bases separating them. CDR3 size: 13 residues. In DNA form, the CDR3 reads TGTGCCAGCAGCCCACAAGCCACAGATACGCAGTATTTT. Protein product: CASSPQATDTQYF.

This clonotype appeared many times. The V call is TRBV21-1, the J call TRBJ1-5. TRBV21-1 is a pseudogene segment. The CDR3 covers 14 residues. The CDR3 DNA reads TGTGCCAGCAGCGGAGGGTCGGGCAATCAGCCCCAGCATTTT. It yields the protein CASSGGSGNQPQHF.

This clonotype has a count of ten or more. The gene calls are TRBV12-3 or TRBV12-4 and TRBJ1-5; TRBD1 might be the D (5 bases). Trimming removed 6 bases from V and 4 bases from J, with 10 bases in between. The CDR3 runs to 13 residues. This CDR3 reads CASSRGVNQPQHF. The CDR3 DNA follows: TGTGCCAGCAGCCGGGGGGTAAATCAGCCCCAGCATTTT.

In its sample, this clonotype ranks as medium-sized. The gene calls are TRBV9 and TRBJ2-1, with D unresolved. The CDR3 is 15 residues long. Germline CDR1 SGDLS, CDR2 YYNGEE. The ends were cut back, 4 bases at V and 5 bases at J, with 16 bases in the middle. CDR3 protein: CASSLRASADNEQFF. The CDR3 DNA follows: TGTGCCAGCAGCCTTCGAGCGTCCGCTGACAATGAGCAGTTCTTC.

This clonotype was recorded many times. The chain combines TRBV6-7 with TRBJ2-3; D call uncertain. TRBV6-7 is identified as an open reading frame with a role that is uncertain. V was pared by 5 bases and J by 6 bases, with 18 bases between. This CDR3 contains 15 residues. CDR3 region: CASSHRASMWDTQYF. CDR3 in DNA: TGTGCCAGCAGTCATCGAGCCTCCATGTGGGATACGCAGTATTTT.

This clonotype was counted at least ten times. This rearrangement joins TRBV4-1 to TRBJ2-2; the D gene is possibly TRBD2 (5 bases). The V gene's germline CDR1 is MGHRA and CDR2 YSYEKL. Between the trimmed V and J ends, which lost 2 bases and 1 base, there was a span of 8 bases. There are 15 residues in the CDR3. DNA for the CDR3: TGCGCCAGCAGCCAAAGGGCGGGGAACACCGGGGAGCTGTTTTTT. This codes for CASSQRAGNTGELFF.

This clonotype was observed many times. The rearrangement links TRBV7-2 to TRBJ2-2; TRBD1 matches at 11 bases. CDR3 length: 16 amino acids. Germline CDR1 reads SGHTA; CDR2 reads FQGNSA. Trimming cost V 6 bases and J 6 bases; bases outside gene matches: 9. In DNA, the CDR3 is TGTGCCAGCAGATCGAGACCGGGACAGGGGGCCGGGGAGCTGTTTTTT. Translating gives CASRSRPGQGAGELFF. Full variable domain (rest looked up from reference TRBV7-2 and TRBJ2-2): GAGVSQSPSNKVTEKGKDVELRCDPISGHTALYWYRQSLGQGLEFLIYFQGNSAPDKSGLPSDRFSAERTGGSVSTLTIQRTQQEDSAVYLCASRSRPGQGAGELFFGEGSRLTVL.

V is TRBV10-3 and J is TRBJ2-7; TRBD2 is a possible D gene (6 bases). CDR1 is ENHRY, CDR2 SYGVKD, per germline. This CDR3 is 15 amino acids long. Trimming stripped 0 bases from V and 3 bases from J, with 12 bases between. The CDR3 loop reads CAISESGGSIYEQYF. CDR3 DNA sequence: TGTGCCATCAGTGAGTCGGGGGGTTCAATCTACGAGCAGTACTTC.